Each of the 26 T cell receptor beta chains below was sequenced from the same sample in a study of CD8 T cells in Susac syndrome. Reverse transcription used about 0.5 to 1 ug RNA and random hexamers. TCRdb independently ran MiXCR on the immunoSEQ multiplex PCR reads; one entry per CDR3 protein. Of approximately 190,000 distinct CDR3 sequences listed, almost 96% are singletons. The specimen was CD4+ T cells from PBMCs. These receptors were taken from a human donor with Susac syndrome.

This clonotype was counted once. In DNA form, the CDR3 reads TGTGCCATCCCTTTATGGAGACTTAATGAAAAACTGTTTTTT. Protein: CAIPLWRLNEKLFF. The chain links TRBV27 to TRBJ1-4; D gene unclear. With 10 bases removed from V and 4 bases from J, the gap between germline ends came to 16 bases. From germline, CDR1 is MNHEY and CDR2 SMNVEV (reference sequence). The CDR3 runs 14 residues.

The chain combines TRBV7-9 with TRBJ1-6; the D gene is possibly TRBD1 (6 bases). CDR3 length equals 14 residues. CDR1 SEHNR and CDR2 FQNEAQ come from the germline V gene (reference sequence). V lost 4 bases and J 10 bases, leaving 14 bases between the germline ends. CDR3 residues: CASSSQPQGSPLHF. The CDR3 DNA reads TGTGCCAGCAGCTCTCAACCACAGGGCTCACCCCTCCACTTT.

This clonotype appeared a single time. This sequence joins TRBV20-1 and TRBJ2-5; D might be TRBD1 (7 bases). Trimming took 3 bases from V and 5 from J, leaving 16 bases between them. The germline V gene encodes CDR1 DFQATT and CDR2 SNEGSKA (reference sequence). CDR3 length: 14 amino acids. CDR3 sequence reads: CSASAGGGTETQYF. Here the CDR3 DNA reads TGCAGTGCTAGCGCAGGAGGGGGCACCGAGACCCAGTACTTC.

V usage is TRBV2 and J usage is TRBJ2-3, with 7 nucleotides matching TRBD1. Germline V gene data show CDR1 as SNHLY and CDR2 as FYNNEI. V lost 6 bases and J lost 2; bases outside the gene matches: 8. This CDR3 region has 15 residues. The CDR3 region is CASRETGITTDTQYF. CDR3 bases: TGTGCCAGCAGGGAGACAGGGATCACCACAGATACGCAGTATTTT.

V usage is TRBV15 and J usage is TRBJ2-3; TRBD2 aligns across 12 bases. Germline lookup yields CDR1 LNHNV and CDR2 YYDKDF (reference sequence). The CDR3 loop spans 18 amino acids. Trimming took 1 base from V and 4 from J; bases not matched to a gene: 9. The CDR3: CATSRGLAGGLLADTQYF. The CDR3 DNA reads as TGTGCCACCAGCAGAGGTCTAGCGGGGGGGCTTTTGGCAGATACGCAGTATTTT.

This rearrangement joins TRBV5-1 to TRBJ2-3, with no clear D. This CDR3 contains 16 residues. Germline V gives CDR1 SGHRS, CDR2 YFSETQ. V lost 2 bases and J lost 4, with 17 bases in between. The CDR3 loop is CASSFGLMRVPDTQYF. The CDR3 DNA follows: TGCGCCAGCAGCTTCGGCTTAATGAGAGTCCCAGATACGCAGTATTTT.

This chain connects TRBV12-3 or TRBV12-4 to TRBJ1-1, with D possibly TRBD1 on 5 matching bases. There are 14 residues in the CDR3. Between the trimmed V and J ends, which lost 5 bases and 3 bases, there was a span of 13 bases. CDR3 bases: TGTGCCAGCAGTCCCGGGGGGTATCACACTGAAGCTTTCTTT. Protein: CASSPGGYHTEAFF.

This clonotype was recorded once. The rearrangement uses TRBV30 and TRBJ1-5; the match to TRBD1 covers 8 bases. V was pared by 1 base and J by 7 bases, with 9 bases of the junction left unmatched. Germline values: CDR1 GTSNPN, CDR2 SVGIG (reference sequence). The CDR3 totals 15 residues. This CDR3 is CAWSGRQGQRQPQHF. Written as DNA, the CDR3 is TGTGCCTGGAGTGGGCGACAGGGGCAAAGGCAGCCCCAGCATTTT.

V usage is TRBV30 and J usage is TRBJ1-6, with TRBD1 matching 7 bases. Germline assignment: CDR1 GTSNPN and CDR2 SVGIG (reference sequence). This CDR3 spans 14 amino acids. With V trimmed by 3 bases and J by 6 bases, 5 bases remained unmatched. CDR3: CAWSRTGTNSPLHF. The CDR3 nucleotides read TGTGCCTGGAGCCGGACAGGAACTAATTCACCCCTCCACTTT.

V usage is TRBV6-6 and J usage is TRBJ2-7; D assignment may be TRBD1 or TRBD2 (6 bases each). Trimming shortened V by 6 bases and J by 4 bases, and 16 bases separated the two germline ends. In germline, CDR1 is MNHNY, CDR2 SVGAGI (reference sequence). The CDR3 covers 14 residues. In nucleotides, the CDR3 is TGTGCCAGCAGCTCGTTGGGGGGCGGTTACGAGCAGTACTTC. Residues: CASSSLGGGYEQYF.

V usage is TRBV10-3 and J usage is TRBJ2-7; tentative D call: TRBD2 (6 bases). CDR3 length: 12 residues. CDR1 and CDR2 from the germline V gene are ENHRY and SYGVKD. Trimming stripped 6 bases from V and 6 bases from J, with 12 bases between. CDR3 sequence: CAISMTRGEQYF. The CDR3, as DNA: TGTGCCATCAGCATGACTAGGGGCGAGCAGTACTTC.

The CDR3 DNA sequence: TGCAGTGCTAGAGACACAGGGAGGGAGACCCAGTACTTC. Amino acids: CSARDTGRETQYF. The chain links TRBV20-1 to TRBJ2-5, with D perhaps assigned TRBD1 or TRBD2 (6 bases each). Trimming cost V 0 bases and J 5 bases, with 10 bases left between them. Germline CDR1 and CDR2: DFQATT and SNEGSKA (reference sequence). The CDR3 is made up of 13 amino acids.

V gene TRBV12-3 or TRBV12-4 combines with J gene TRBJ2-5; TRBD2 might be the D (5 bases). This CDR3 contains 16 residues. V lost 1 base, J lost 2 bases, and 14 bases lay in between. The CDR3 DNA is TGTGCCAGCAGTTTAGAAGGGTGGACTCTTCAAGAGACCCAGTACTTC. Translation: CASSLEGWTLQETQYF.

The CDR3 protein is CASTFRDTQYF. DNA of the CDR3: TGTGCCAGCACCTTTAGGGATACGCAGTATTTT. The chain uses TRBV7-2 and TRBJ2-3; no definite D call. Germline loops: CDR1 SGHTA, CDR2 FQGNSA. CDR3 size: 11 residues. Trimming removed 7 bases at V and 6 bases at J, with 8 bases between.

This clonotype was recorded only once. This chain joins TRBV29-1 and TRBJ1-1; possibly TRBD1 for D (6 bases). V dropped 6 bases and J dropped 4 bases, with 12 bases sitting between them. This CDR3 contains 12 residues. CDR1 and CDR2 (germline): SQVTM, ANQGSEA. CDR3 region: CSVNDRPTEAFF. CDR3 coding DNA: TGCAGCGTGAACGACAGGCCCACTGAAGCTTTCTTT.

The chain employs TRBV12-5 and TRBJ2-2; TRBD1 matches 9 bases. CDR3 length equals 17 residues. Germline V gene lookup returns CDR1 LGHNT and CDR2 FRNRAP. J was trimmed by 2 bases and V by 1 base; bases with no gene match: 5. CDR3 sequence reads: CASGLARDRDNTGELFF. The CDR3 DNA sequence: TGTGCTAGTGGTTTGGCGAGGGACAGGGATAACACCGGGGAGCTGTTTTTT.

J is TRBJ1-1 and V is TRBV3-1; D not certain. CDR1 is LGHDT and CDR2 is YNNKEL in the germline V gene (reference sequence). Trimming stripped 0 bases from V and 10 bases from J, with 12 bases between. The CDR3 consists of 13 residues. The CDR3 here is CASSQDRTTRAFF. CDR3 coding DNA: TGTGCCAGCAGCCAAGATCGTACGACACGAGCTTTCTTT.

The chain is built from TRBV20-1 and TRBJ1-6, with 7 nucleotides matching TRBD1. Trimming took 0 bases from V and 14 from J; bases not matched to a gene: 10. CDR3 size: 14 residues. CDR1 is DFQATT and CDR2 is SNEGSKA in the germline V gene (reference sequence). DNA of the CDR3: TGCAGTGCTAGAGACGGGACAGCGAGATCGGCCCTCCACTTT. This sequence encodes CSARDGTARSALHF.

This sequence joins TRBV29-1 and TRBJ2-7, with 9 bases matching TRBD1. In germline, CDR1 is SQVTM, CDR2 ANQGSEA. CDR3 length: 14 amino acids. V lost 6 bases and J lost 0; bases outside the gene matches: 6. The CDR3 reads CSVYDRGSSYEQYF. The CDR3 DNA sequence: TGCAGCGTATACGACAGGGGGAGCTCCTACGAGCAGTACTTC.

The chain links TRBV25-1 to TRBJ2-1; D is possibly TRBD2 (5 bases). V was cut by 5 bases and J by 5 bases, with 16 bases left in between. The CDR3 contains 15 residues. CDR1 and CDR2 from the germline V gene are MGHDK and SYGVNS. CDR3 amino acids: CASSNPAGGHNEQFF. In nucleotides, the CDR3 is TGTGCCAGCAGTAACCCGGCGGGCGGACACAATGAGCAGTTCTTC.

The chain has TRBV14 and TRBJ2-2; D remains unclear. V lost 3 bases and J 3 bases, leaving 8 bases between the germline ends. The CDR3 has 14 residues. CDR1 and CDR2 (germline): SGHDN, FVKESK. As DNA, the CDR3 is TGTGCCAGCAGCCACTCGTCCTACACCGGGGAGCTGTTTTTT. Amino acids: CASSHSSYTGELFF.

V gene TRBV30 combines with J gene TRBJ2-7; 10 nucleotides match TRBD2. Germline CDR1 is GTSNPN and CDR2 is SVGIG (reference sequence). The CDR3 runs to 13 residues. Losses at the gene ends were 3 bases for V and 5 bases for J; bases not matched to a gene: 4. DNA for the CDR3: TGTGCCTGGAGCACTAGCGGGGCAAACGAGCAGTACTTC. Translated: CAWSTSGANEQYF.

The V and J genes are TRBV20-1 and TRBJ2-1; 8 bases fit TRBD2. The J segment lost 1 base and the V segment lost 5 bases, leaving 10 bases of the junction unmatched. CDR1 is DFQATT and CDR2 is SNEGSKA in the germline V gene (reference sequence). The CDR3 length is 16 residues. The CDR3 DNA reads TGCAGTGCTTTACCCCTAGCGGGTGAGTCCTACAATGAGCAGTTCTTC. The encoded protein is CSALPLAGESYNEQFF.

This clonotype was recorded once. V gene TRBV3-1 combines with J gene TRBJ1-3; D uncertain. This CDR3 has 14 amino acids. V was clipped by 7 bases and J by 5 bases, with 15 bases between them. Germline values: CDR1 LGHDT, CDR2 YNNKEL (reference sequence). CDR3 sequence reads: CASTLSPLRNTIYF. CDR3 in DNA: TGTGCCAGCACCTTATCACCGCTTCGAAACACCATATATTTT.

The rearrangement joins TRBV30 to TRBJ1-4, with D perhaps matching TRBD1 (6 bases). This CDR3 comprises 14 residues. The V gene lost 6 bases and the J gene lost 5 bases, with 16 bases spanning the gap. From germline, CDR1 is GTSNPN and CDR2 SVGIG (reference sequence). In DNA, the CDR3 is TGTGCCTGCGTAGGGGGGGCAGAGAATGAAAAACTGTTTTTT. Amino acid sequence: CACVGGAENEKLFF.

The CDR3 spells CASTPSREPNSPLHF. Written as DNA, the CDR3 is TGTGCCAGCACCCCATCCCGGGAGCCTAATTCACCCCTCCACTTT. The rearrangement joins TRBV25-1 to TRBJ1-6; no reliable D call. The CDR3 has 15 amino acids. Germline CDR1 is MGHDK and CDR2 is SYGVNS. V was trimmed by 7 bases and J by 6 bases, leaving 16 bases between them.